This entry features one T cell receptor (beta chain) sequence. Germline V CDR1 and CDR2: SEHNR, FQNEAQ (reference sequence). This CDR3 contains 14 residues. Trimming shortened V by 5 bases and J by 6 bases, and 13 bases separated the two germline ends. The record originates from a study of molecular identifiers for immune sequencing clone quantification. TCRdb passed the PCR reads through MiXCR, listing each CDR3 protein once. The sample contains over 600,000 distinct CDR3 sequences, around 20% of which appear only once. The sequencing input was naive CD8+ T cells from blood, with Jurkat cell RNA spiked in. Stated subset: FACS-sorted CD8+CD4-CCR7+CD45RA+ naive T cells. The chain carries TRBV7-9 and TRBJ2-2, with unresolved D. This clonotype was sampled from a human donor in good health. Some libraries in this study had Jurkat cell RNA spiked in. The CDR3 DNA reads as TGTGCCAGCAGCCCGCGAGGTCCGCCCGGGGAGCTGTTTTTT. Translating gives CASSPRGPPGELFF.